The 5 T cell receptor beta chains below come from one sample, sequenced in a study of breast tumors, draining lymph nodes, adjacent tissues. The lymph nodes were axillary draining lymph nodes from breast cancer patients. In TCRdb, the multiplex PCR reads were re-called with MiXCR into one record per CDR3 protein. The table records fewer than 300,000 distinct CDR3 sequences, 32% of them present only once. The specimen was axillary lymph node tissue. These receptors came from a female donor with breast cancer. Some clones in this sample may be carry-over from other donors' samples.

This clonotype has a handful of counts. This may come from a read error, since a much larger clone is one base off. The genes are TRBV19 and TRBJ2-6; tentative D call: TRBD1 (6 bases). Per the germline V gene, CDR1 is LNHDA and CDR2 is SQIVND (reference sequence). The CDR3 runs 14 residues. In DNA, the CDR3 is TGTGCCAGTAGTGACAGGACCGGGGCCAGCGTCCTGACTTTC. Translation gives CASSDRTGASVLTF.

As for this clonotype: The junction differs from germline at one of its ends, possibly a read error. V is TRBV6-4 and J is TRBJ1-1; tentatively, D is TRBD1 (6 bases). Germline V lookup: CDR1 MRHNA, CDR2 SNTAGT. This CDR3 contains 13 residues. CDR3 region: CVSSGTPNTEAFF. The CDR3 nucleotides read TGTGTCAGCTCCGGGACACCGAACACTGAAGCTTTCTTT.

To note about this clonotype: The junction departs from germline at one end; a sequencing error may be responsible. Here the CDR3 reads CASSPATDAQYF. For the CDR3, the DNA is TGCGCCAGCAGCCCAGCGACAGATGCGCAGTATTTT. This chain uses TRBV5-1 with TRBJ2-3; D possibly corresponds to TRBD1 (5 bases). This CDR3 spans 12 amino acids. Looked up from germline, CDR1 is SGHRS and CDR2 is YFSETQ.

The chain is built from TRBV7-2 and TRBJ2-6; D gene ambiguous. Germline V gene sequence: CDR1 SGHTA, CDR2 FQGNSA. Trimming removed 0 bases at V and 14 bases at J, with 8 bases between. There are 12 residues in the CDR3. The CDR3 DNA is TGTGCCAGCAGCTTAGCAGCGAAACTCCTGACTTTC. Its translation: CASSLAAKLLTF.

This clonotype was counted ten times or more. The V gene is TRBV11-3, the J gene TRBJ1-3; TRBD1 is a possible D gene (6 bases). The CDR3 consists of 16 residues. Germline V gene data show CDR1 as SGHNT and CDR2 as YENEEA. V dropped 2 bases and J dropped 0 bases, with 11 bases sitting between them. DNA for the CDR3: TGTGCCAGCAGCTTAACAGGGACCTACTCTGGAAACACCATATATTTT. This sequence encodes CASSLTGTYSGNTIYF.